This TCR beta chain was recovered during a study of glioma-infiltrating T cells after dendritic cell vaccination. Overall study context: Autologous tumor lysate was loaded overnight onto monocyte-derived dendritic cells grown approximately seven days with IL-4 and GM-CSF.

Generated by immunoSEQ multiplex PCR, the TCRdb table keeps only in-frame clones and is missing some. This table has around 97,000 clones, 80% to 90% appearing once. Blood PBMC samples: pre-vaccination, two weeks post third vaccination, and at tumor progression. Germline V lookup: CDR1 LGHNA, CDR2 YNFKEQ. Trimming pared 3 bases from V and 0 bases from J, leaving 23 bases between. The CDR3 extends over 19 amino acids. The source is a human donor with glioblastoma. The sample was blood, taken before dendritic cell vaccination. The J gene is TRBJ1-2, the V gene TRBV4-2; D may be TRBD1 (6 bases). The CDR3 coding sequence is TGTGCCAGCAGCCAGGCCAGATCAGGGGCGGTGAACGCTAACTATGGCTACACCTTC. It specifies CASSQARSGAVNANYGYTF.